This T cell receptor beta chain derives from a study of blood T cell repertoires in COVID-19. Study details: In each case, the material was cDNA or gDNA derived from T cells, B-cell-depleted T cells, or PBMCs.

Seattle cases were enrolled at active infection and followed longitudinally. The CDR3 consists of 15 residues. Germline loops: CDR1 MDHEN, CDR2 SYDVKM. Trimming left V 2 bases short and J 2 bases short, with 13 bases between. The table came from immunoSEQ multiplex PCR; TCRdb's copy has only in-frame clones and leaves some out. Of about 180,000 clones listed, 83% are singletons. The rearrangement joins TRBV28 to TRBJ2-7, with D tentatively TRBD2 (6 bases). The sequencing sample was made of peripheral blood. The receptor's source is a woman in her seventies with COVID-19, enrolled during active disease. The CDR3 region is CASSLGGAVPYEQYF. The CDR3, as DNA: TGTGCCAGCAGTTTAGGAGGGGCAGTACCCTACGAGCAGTACTTC.